This T cell receptor (beta chain) was sequenced for a study of T cell clonality in common variable immunodeficiency. J was trimmed by 1 base and V by 5 bases; bases with no gene match: 6. Germline-derived CDR1 and CDR2 are DFQATT and SNEGSKA (reference sequence). The CDR3 covers 15 residues. This clone appeared many times. Read data end 3 residues before the CDR3 end; the end is taken from the germline J gene. The method was immunoSEQ multiplex PCR; TCRdb's version includes in-frame clones alone and lacks a portion of them. The data show around 55,000 clones, with none appearing a single time. The TCR sequence derives from a person aged 18 to 75 in good health. Specimen: peripheral blood mononuclear cells. The V gene is TRBV20-1, the J gene TRBJ2-1, with TRBD2 matching over 9 bases. The part of the CDR3 DNA that was read is TGCAGTGCTTTTAAAGCGGGAGGTTCCTACAATGAG. Encoded protein: CSAFKAGGSYNE. The whole CDR3 reads CSAFKAGGSYNEQFF.